The T cell receptor (beta chain) under discussion was sequenced for a study of CD8 T cells in ankylosing spondylitis. Findings and caveats of the study: The clones that were linked to disease were reported to be significantly enriched in matched synovial fluid samples from ankylosing spondylitis patients. Made up of eight highly homologous variants, a TCR beta motif appeared characteristic of ankylosing spondylitis blood.

Worth noting for this clonotype: What it recognizes is unknown.

It was by quantitative 5'-RACE with molecular barcodes that TCR beta libraries were made. A single record per CDR3 protein comes from TCRdb applying MiXCR to the 5' RACE reads. In the table there are 470,000 or so distinct CDR3 sequences, 25% to 30% of which are singletons. Germline CDR1 SGHRS, CDR2 YFSETQ. V lost 4 bases to trimming and J lost 5 bases, with 19 bases between them. This CDR3 is 16 amino acids long. The chain recombines TRBV5-1 with TRBJ2-1; maybe TRBD2 (6 bases). The TCR originated in a male donor with ankylosing spondylitis. Sample: blood, either unsorted or a sorted T cell fraction (not recorded which). The CDR3 DNA follows: TGCGCCAGCAGCCGACGGGACGTCGGACTACACAATGAGCAGTTCTTC. Translating gives CASSRRDVGLHNEQFF.